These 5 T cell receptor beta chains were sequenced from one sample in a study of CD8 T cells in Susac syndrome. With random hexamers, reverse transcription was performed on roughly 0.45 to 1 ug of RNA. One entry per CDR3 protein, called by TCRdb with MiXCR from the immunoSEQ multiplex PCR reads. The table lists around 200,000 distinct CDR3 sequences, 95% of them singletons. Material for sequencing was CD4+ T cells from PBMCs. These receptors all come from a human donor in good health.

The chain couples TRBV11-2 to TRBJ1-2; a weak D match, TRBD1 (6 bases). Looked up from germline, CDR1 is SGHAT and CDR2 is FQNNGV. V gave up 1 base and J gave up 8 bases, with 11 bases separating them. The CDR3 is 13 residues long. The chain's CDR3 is CASSLARTDGYTF. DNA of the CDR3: TGTGCCAGCAGCTTAGCCAGGACAGACGGCTACACCTTC.

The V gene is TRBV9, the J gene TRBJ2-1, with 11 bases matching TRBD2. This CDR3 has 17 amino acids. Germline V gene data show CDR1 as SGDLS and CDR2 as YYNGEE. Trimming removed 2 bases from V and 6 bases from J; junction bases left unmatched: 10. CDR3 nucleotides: TGTGCCAGCAGCGTCCTTCCTGGGACTAGCGGTCGCAATGAGCAGTTCTTC. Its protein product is CASSVLPGTSGRNEQFF.

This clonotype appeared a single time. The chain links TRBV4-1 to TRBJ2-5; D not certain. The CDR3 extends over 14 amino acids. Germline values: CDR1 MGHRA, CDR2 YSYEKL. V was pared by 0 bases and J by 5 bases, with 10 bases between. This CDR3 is CASSQEYGRETQYF. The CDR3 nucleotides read TGCGCCAGCAGCCAAGAGTATGGTAGGGAGACCCAGTACTTC.

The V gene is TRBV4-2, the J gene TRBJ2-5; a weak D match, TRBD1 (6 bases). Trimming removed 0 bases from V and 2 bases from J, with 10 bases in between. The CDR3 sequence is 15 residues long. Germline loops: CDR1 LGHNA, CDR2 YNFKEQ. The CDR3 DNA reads TGTGCCAGCAGCCAAGACCCCGGACAGCAAGAGACCCAGTACTTC. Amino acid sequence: CASSQDPGQQETQYF.

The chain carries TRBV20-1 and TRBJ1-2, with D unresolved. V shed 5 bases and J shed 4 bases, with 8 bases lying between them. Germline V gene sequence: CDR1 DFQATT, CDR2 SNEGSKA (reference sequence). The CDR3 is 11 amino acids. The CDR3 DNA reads TGCAGTGCTGAATTACCCTATGGCTACACCTTC. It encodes CSAELPYGYTF.